This TCR beta chain came from a study of somatic mutations in cytotoxic T cells in rheumatoid arthritis. About the study: Some V beta antibody-stained T-cell populations were flow-sorted at nearly 100% purity, including V beta1+ cells sequenced for TCRB. Study observations and caveats: A significant difference in CD8+ T-cell clonality was not found between rheumatoid arthritis patients and age-matched healthy controls. TRBV07 appeared slightly underrepresented in the rheumatoid arthritis patients. That finding was not adjusted to account for multiple comparisons.

This clone was seen a handful of times. Its specificity is unknown. The data were produced by immunoSEQ multiplex PCR, yet TCRdb's version contains in-frame clones alone and is incomplete. The table includes 20,000 to 25,000 clones, about 83% detected once. The V end was cut by 3 bases, the J end by 0 bases, with 12 bases between. The CDR3 has 16 residues. The germline gives CDR1 LGHNA, CDR2 YSLEER. This chain joins TRBV4-3 and TRBJ2-1; either TRBD1 or TRBD2 may fit D (5 bases each). The sequenced sample was CD8+ T cells sorted from blood. This receptor was identified in an adult with rheumatoid arthritis. The CDR3 DNA reads as TGCGCCAGCAGCCATACACTAGACAGCTCCTACAATGAGCAGTTCTTC. Translated: CASSHTLDSSYNEQFF.